Listed here are 4 T cell receptor beta chains from one sample, sequenced in a study of radiation and T cells in renal cell carcinoma. Time point noted: blood 4 weeks post-SBRT, at nephrectomy. Described treatment: 15 Gy SBRT to primary tumor, nephrectomy 4 weeks later. Generated by immunoSEQ multiplex PCR, the TCRdb table keeps only in-frame clones and is missing some. The table shows tens of thousands of clones, with roughly 80% occurring only once. The source was blood, collected from a patient whose treatment included radiotherapy and nephrectomy. The receptors originated from a man in his fifties or sixties with renal cell carcinoma.

This chain uses TRBV6-5 with TRBJ1-5; D gene ambiguous. CDR1 is MNHEY, CDR2 SVGAGI, per germline. The CDR3 is made up of 13 amino acids. Trimming left V 4 bases short and J 4 bases short, with 8 bases between. The CDR3 DNA follows: TGTGCCAGCAGTTTGACACCAAATCAGCCCCAGCATTTT. Residues: CASSLTPNQPQHF.

The chain is built from TRBV27 and TRBJ1-5; D might be TRBD1 (6 bases). The germline V and J ends were trimmed by 5 bases and 0 bases, with 17 bases remaining between them. The CDR3 is 17 amino acids. Per germline, CDR1 MNHEY and CDR2 SMNVEV (reference sequence). The CDR3 DNA sequence: TGTGCCAGCAGTGACTTCTTCAGGGGTGTTAGCAATCAGCCCCAGCATTTT. Amino acids: CASSDFFRGVSNQPQHF.

This rearrangement joins TRBV19 to TRBJ2-5; D is unresolved. Trimming removed 4 bases at V and 0 bases at J, with 9 bases between. CDR3 length: 14 amino acids. Per the germline V gene, CDR1 is LNHDA and CDR2 is SQIVND (reference sequence). The chain's CDR3 is CASSTRRYQETQYF. The CDR3, as DNA: TGTGCCAGTAGTACCCGACGGTACCAAGAGACCCAGTACTTC.

This rearrangement joins TRBV5-1 to TRBJ2-1; D could derive from TRBD1 or TRBD2 (6 bases each). Deletions cut 4 bases from V and 2 bases from J, with 13 bases between. CDR1 is SGHRS, CDR2 YFSETQ, per germline. This CDR3 has 15 amino acids. The CDR3 protein is CASSPEGGPYNEQFF. The DNA of the CDR3 is TGCGCCAGCAGCCCCGAGGGGGGACCCTACAATGAGCAGTTCTTC. Full variable domain (outside the CDR3, taken from reference TRBV5-1 and TRBJ2-1): KAGVTQTPRYLIKTRGQQVTLSCSPISGHRSVSWYQQTPGQGLQFLFEYFSETQRNKGNFPGRFSGRQFSNSRSEMNVSTLELGDSALYLCASSPEGGPYNEQFFGPGTRLTVL.